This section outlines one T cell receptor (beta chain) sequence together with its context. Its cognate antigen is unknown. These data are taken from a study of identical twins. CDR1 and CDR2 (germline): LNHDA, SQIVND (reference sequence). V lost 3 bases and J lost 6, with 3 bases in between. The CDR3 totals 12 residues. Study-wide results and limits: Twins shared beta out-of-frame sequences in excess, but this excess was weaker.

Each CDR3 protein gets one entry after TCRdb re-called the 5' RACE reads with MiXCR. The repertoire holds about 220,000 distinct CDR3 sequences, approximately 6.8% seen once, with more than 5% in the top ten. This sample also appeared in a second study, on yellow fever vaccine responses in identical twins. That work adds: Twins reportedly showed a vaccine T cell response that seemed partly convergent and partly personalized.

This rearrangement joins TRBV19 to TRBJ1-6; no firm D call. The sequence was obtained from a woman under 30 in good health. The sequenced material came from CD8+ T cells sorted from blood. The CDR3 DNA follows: TGTGCCAGTAGTATGGGTAATTCACCCCTCCACTTT. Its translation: CASSMGNSPLHF.